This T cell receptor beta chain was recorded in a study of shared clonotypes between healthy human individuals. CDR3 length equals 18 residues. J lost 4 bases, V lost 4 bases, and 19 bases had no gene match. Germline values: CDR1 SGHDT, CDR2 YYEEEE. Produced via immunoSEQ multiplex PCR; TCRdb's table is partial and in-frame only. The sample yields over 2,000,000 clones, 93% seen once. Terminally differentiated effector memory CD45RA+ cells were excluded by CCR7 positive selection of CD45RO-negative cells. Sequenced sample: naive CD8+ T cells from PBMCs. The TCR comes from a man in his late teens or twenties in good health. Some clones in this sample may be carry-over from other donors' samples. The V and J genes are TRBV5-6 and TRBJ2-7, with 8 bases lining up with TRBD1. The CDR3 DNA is TGTGCCAGCAGCGCGGTTGTGACACCGGGACAGGTGAGATACGAGCAGTACTTC. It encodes CASSAVVTPGQVRYEQYF.